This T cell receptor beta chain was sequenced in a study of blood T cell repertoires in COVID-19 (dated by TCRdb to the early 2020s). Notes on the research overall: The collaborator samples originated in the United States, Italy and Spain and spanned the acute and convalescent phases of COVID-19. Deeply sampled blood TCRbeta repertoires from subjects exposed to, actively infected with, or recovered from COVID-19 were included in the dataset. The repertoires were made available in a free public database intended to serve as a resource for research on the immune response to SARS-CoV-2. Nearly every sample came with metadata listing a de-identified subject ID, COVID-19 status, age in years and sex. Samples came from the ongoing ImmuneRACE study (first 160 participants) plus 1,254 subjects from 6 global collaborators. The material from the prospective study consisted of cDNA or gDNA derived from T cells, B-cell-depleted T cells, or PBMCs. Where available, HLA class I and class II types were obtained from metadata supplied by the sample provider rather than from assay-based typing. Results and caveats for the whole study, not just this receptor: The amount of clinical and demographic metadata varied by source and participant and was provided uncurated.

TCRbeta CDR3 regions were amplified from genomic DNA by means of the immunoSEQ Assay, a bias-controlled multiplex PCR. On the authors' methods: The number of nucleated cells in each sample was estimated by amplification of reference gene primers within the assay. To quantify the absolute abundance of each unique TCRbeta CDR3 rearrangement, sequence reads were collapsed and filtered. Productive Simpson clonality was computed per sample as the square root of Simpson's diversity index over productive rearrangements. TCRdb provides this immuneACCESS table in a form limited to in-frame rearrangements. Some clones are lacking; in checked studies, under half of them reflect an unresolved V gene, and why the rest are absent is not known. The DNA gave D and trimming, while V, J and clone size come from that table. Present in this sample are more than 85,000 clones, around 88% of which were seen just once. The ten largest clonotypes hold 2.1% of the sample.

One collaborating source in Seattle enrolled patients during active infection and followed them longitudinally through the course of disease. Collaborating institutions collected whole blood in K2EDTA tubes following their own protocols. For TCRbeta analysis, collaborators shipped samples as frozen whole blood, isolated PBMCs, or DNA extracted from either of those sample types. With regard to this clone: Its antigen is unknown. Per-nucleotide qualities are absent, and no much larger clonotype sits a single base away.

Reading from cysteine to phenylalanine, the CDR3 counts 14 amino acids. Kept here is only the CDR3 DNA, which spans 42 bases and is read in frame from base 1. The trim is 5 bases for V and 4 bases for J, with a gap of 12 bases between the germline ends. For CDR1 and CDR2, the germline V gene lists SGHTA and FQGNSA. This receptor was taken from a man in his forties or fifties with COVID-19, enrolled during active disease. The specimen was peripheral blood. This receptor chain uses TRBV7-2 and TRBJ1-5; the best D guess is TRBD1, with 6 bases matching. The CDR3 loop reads CASSLITGNQPQHF. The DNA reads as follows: TGTGCCAGCAGCCTAATCACAGGGAATCAGCCCCAGCATTTT. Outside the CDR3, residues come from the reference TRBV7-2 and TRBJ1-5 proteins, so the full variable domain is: GAGVSQSPSNKVTEKGKDVELRCDPISGHTALYWYRQSLGQGLEFLIYFQGNSAPDKSGLPSDRFSAERTGGSVSTLTIQRTQQEDSAVYLCASSLITGNQPQHFGDGTRLSIL.